Only a few counts were recorded for the clone carrying this T cell receptor beta chain. What it binds is unknown. Sequenced by immunoSEQ multiplex PCR; TCRdb stores in-frame clones only, minus some. The sample lists under 850,000 clones, more than 85% occurring once. This sample stems from a study of shared clonotypes between healthy human individuals. Study-level findings and limits: A limitation of the genetic and exposure-history diversity represented arose from few donors.

Naive CD8 cells, CD45RO-negative and positively selected for CCR7, excluded terminally differentiated effector memory CD45RA+ cells. The TCR sequence derives from a man aged 25-45 years in good health. What was sequenced was naive CD8+ T cells sorted from blood.

This CDR3 is CASSQYKGAGANVLTF. In DNA form, the CDR3 reads TGTGCCAGCAGCCAATATAAGGGGGCTGGGGCCAACGTCCTGACTTTC. The V and J genes are TRBV14 and TRBJ2-6; D possibly corresponds to TRBD1 (6 bases). V was shortened by 2 bases and J by 2 bases, with 10 bases between the two germline ends. CDR3 length equals 16 residues. Looked up from germline, CDR1 is SGHDN and CDR2 is FVKESK.